This T cell receptor beta chain was observed in a study of T-cell reconstitution after alpha-beta-depleted transplantation in children. Study-level points and caveats: T-cell numbers and diversity one year post-transplant derived largely from freshly generated T cells.

During its preparation, the TCRbeta library received unique molecular identifiers. TCRdb reanalysed the PCR reads using MiXCR and keeps one entry per CDR3 protein. The table lists around 420,000 distinct CDR3 sequences, around 15% of them singletons. A word on this clonotype: The antigen remains undetermined.

V shed 7 bases and J 7 bases; nucleotides not matched to a gene: 8. Germline CDR1 reads KGHSH; CDR2 reads LQKENI. The CDR3 is 14 residues long. V gene TRBV18 combines with J gene TRBJ2-2, with 8 bases aligning to TRBD1. This clonotype was obtained from a boy younger than two who had a stem cell transplant for Wiskott-Aldrich syndrome, so the T cells may come from the graft donor. This specimen consisted of PBMCs, mostly from graft donor cells, obtained 360 days after TCRalphabeta/CD19-depleted stem cell transplant. As DNA, the CDR3 is TGTGCCAGCTGGCAGACAGGGGAAAACGGGGAGCTGTTTTTT. This encodes CASWQTGENGELFF.